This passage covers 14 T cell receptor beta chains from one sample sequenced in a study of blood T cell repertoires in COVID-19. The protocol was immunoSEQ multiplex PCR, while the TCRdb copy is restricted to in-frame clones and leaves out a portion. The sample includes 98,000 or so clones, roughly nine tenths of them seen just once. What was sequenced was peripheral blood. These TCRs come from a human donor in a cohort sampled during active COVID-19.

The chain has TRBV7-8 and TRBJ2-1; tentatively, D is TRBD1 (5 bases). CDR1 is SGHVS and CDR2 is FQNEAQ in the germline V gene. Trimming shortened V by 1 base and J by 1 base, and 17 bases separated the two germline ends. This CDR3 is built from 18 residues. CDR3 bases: TGTGCCAGCAGCTTAGGACTGTCTCAGGGAAGATCCTACAATGAGCAGTTCTTC. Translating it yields CASSLGLSQGRSYNEQFF.

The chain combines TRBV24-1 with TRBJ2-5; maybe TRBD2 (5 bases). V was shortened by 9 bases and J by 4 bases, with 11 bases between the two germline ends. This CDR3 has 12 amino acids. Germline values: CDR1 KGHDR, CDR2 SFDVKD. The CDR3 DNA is TGTGCCACCGCGGGCGTCGGAGAGACCCAGTACTTC. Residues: CATAGVGETQYF.

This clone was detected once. CDR3 nucleotides: TGCGCCAGCGTGCGGGACAGACAACTAAATGAGCAGTTCTTC. It codes for CASVRDRQLNEQFF. The chain has TRBV5-1 and TRBJ2-1; the D gene is possibly TRBD1 (7 bases). The CDR3 covers 14 residues. Germline assignment: CDR1 SGHRS and CDR2 YFSETQ. Trimming took off 7 bases at V and 7 bases at J, with 18 bases between the two ends.

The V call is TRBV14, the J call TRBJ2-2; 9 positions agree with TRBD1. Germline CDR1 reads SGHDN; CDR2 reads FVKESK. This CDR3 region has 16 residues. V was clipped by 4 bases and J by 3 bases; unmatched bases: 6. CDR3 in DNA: TGTGCCAGCAGCCTAATTCGGACAGGGGACACCGGGGAGCTGTTTTTT. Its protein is CASSLIRTGDTGELFF.

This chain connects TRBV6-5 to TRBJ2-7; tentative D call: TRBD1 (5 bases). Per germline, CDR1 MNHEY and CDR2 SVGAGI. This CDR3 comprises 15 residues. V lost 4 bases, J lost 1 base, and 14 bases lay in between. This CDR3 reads CASSSDDSQSYEQYF. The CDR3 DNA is TGTGCCAGCAGTTCCGACGACAGCCAATCCTACGAGCAGTACTTC.

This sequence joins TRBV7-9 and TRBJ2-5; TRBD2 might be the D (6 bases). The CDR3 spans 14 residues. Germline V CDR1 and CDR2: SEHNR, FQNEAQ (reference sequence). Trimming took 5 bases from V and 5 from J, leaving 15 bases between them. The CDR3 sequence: CASSLTSSVETQYF. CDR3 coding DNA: TGTGCCAGCAGCCTTACTAGCTCCGTGGAGACCCAGTACTTC. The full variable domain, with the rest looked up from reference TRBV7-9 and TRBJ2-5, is DTGVSQNPRHKITKRGQNVTFRCDPISEHNRLYWYRQTLGQGPEFLTYFQNEAQLEKSRLLSDRFSAERPKGSFSTLEIQRTEQGDSAMYLCASSLTSSVETQYFGPGTRLLVL.

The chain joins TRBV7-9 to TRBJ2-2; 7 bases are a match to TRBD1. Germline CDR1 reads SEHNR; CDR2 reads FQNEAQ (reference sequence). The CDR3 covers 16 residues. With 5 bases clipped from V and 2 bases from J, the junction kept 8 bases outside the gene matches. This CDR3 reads CASSVQGTVNTGELFF. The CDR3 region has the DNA TGTGCCAGCAGCGTTCAAGGGACAGTTAACACCGGGGAGCTGTTTTTT.

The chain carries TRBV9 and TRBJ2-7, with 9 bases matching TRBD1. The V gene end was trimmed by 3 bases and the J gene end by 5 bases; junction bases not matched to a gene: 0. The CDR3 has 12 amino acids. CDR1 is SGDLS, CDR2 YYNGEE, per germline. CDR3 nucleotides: TGTGCCAGCAGCGGGACAGGGGACGAGCAGTACTTC. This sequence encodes CASSGTGDEQYF.

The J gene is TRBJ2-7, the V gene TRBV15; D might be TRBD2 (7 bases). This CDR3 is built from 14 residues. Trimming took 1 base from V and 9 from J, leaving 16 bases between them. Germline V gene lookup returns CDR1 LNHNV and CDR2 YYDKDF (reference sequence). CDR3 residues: CATSRVAGAPGQYF. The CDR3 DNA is TGTGCCACCAGCAGAGTGGCGGGGGCCCCGGGGCAGTACTTC.

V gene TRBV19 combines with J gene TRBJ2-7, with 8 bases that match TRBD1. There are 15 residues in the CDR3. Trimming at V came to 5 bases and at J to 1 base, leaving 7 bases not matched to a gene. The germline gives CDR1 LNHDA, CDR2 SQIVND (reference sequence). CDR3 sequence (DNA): TGTGCCAGTAGTTGGGGGACAGGTCCTTCCTACGAGCAGTACTTC. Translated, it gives CASSWGTGPSYEQYF.

The CDR3 DNA is TGTGCCAGCAGTCGTACAGAATACTATGGCTACACCTTC. The encoded protein is CASSRTEYYGYTF. The chain employs TRBV6-5 and TRBJ1-2; D unresolved. Per the germline V gene, CDR1 is MNHEY and CDR2 is SVGAGI. With 5 bases removed from V and 3 bases from J, the gap between germline ends came to 10 bases. The CDR3 sequence is 13 residues long.

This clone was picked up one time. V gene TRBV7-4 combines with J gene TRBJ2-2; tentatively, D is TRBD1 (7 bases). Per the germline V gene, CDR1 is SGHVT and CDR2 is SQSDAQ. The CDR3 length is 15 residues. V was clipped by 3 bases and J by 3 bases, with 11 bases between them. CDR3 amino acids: CASSFRGVDTGELFF. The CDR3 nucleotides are TGTGCCAGCAGCTTCAGGGGGGTCGACACCGGGGAGCTGTTTTTT.

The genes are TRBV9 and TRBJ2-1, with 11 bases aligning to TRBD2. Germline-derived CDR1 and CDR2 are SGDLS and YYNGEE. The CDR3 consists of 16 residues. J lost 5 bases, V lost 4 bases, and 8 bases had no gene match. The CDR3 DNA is TGTGCCAGCAGCTCCCCGACTAGCGGGGTAAACAATGAGCAGTTCTTC. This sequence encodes CASSSPTSGVNNEQFF.

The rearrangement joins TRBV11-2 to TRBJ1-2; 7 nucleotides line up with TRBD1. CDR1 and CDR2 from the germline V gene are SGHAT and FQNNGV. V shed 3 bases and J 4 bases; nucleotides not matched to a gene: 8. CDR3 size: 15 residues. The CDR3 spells CASSFDRVPAYGYTF. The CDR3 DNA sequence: TGTGCCAGCAGCTTCGACAGGGTCCCTGCCTATGGCTACACCTTC. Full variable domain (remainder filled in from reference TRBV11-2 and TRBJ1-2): EAGVAQSPRYKIIEKRQSVAFWCNPISGHATLYWYQQILGQGPKLLIQFQNNGVVDDSQLPKDRFSAERLKGVDSTLKIQPAKLEDSAVYLCASSFDRVPAYGYTFGSGTRLTVV.